These T cell receptor beta chains were read from a single sample in a study of beta chain features in type 1 diabetes. TCRdb's table, derived via immunoSEQ multiplex PCR, lists solely in-frame clones and lacks some. The data hold fewer than 300,000 clones, with just over 20% observed a single time. The sequenced sample was naive CD4+ T cells from blood. All receptors derive from a woman between 40 and 50 years old with type 1 diabetes. Both conserved end residues are part of each CDR3. The order of the fields is V gene, clone size, J gene, D gene, CDR3 DNA, CDR3 protein. A D gene is named only where the DNA matches it firmly. Expanded clones are given a class, and other clones once, few, many or no size at all.

TRBV19,NA,TRBJ2-2,TRBD2,TGTGCCAGTAGAGGAAGAGCGGGAGGGCCTGGGACCGGGGAGCTGTTTTTT,CASRGRAGGPGTGELFF
TRBV18,NA,TRBJ2-4,TRBD1,TGTGCCAGCTCCGAGGGGACAGAAAACATTCAGTACTTC,CASSEGTENIQYF
TRBV4-3,NA,TRBJ2-1,TRBD1,TGCGCCAGCAGCCAAGTGAGGACAGGGAACAATGAGCAGTTCTTC,CASSQVRTGNNEQFF
TRBV5-1,NA,TRBJ1-2,TRBD1,TGCGCCAGCAGCCAGGACAGGGTCTATGGCTACACCTTC,CASSQDRVYGYTF
TRBV14,few,TRBJ1-2,NA,TGTGCCAGCAGCCCCCAGGGGTGGTTCGGCTACACCTTC,CASSPQGWFGYTF
TRBV2,once,TRBJ2-4,TRBD1,TGTGCCAGCAGTGTACAGGGGGCGTTCGCCAAAAACATTCAGTACTTC,CASSVQGAFAKNIQYF
TRBV30,few,TRBJ1-1,NA,TGTGCCTGGAGCTCAGGCCTGGCCCTTGAAGCTTTCTTT,CAWSSGLALEAFF
TRBV10-3,NA,TRBJ2-5,TRBD1,TGTGCCATCAGTGAGTCTGGAGACAGGGAGGAGACCCAGTACTTC,CAISESGDREETQYF
TRBV5-1,NA,TRBJ2-3,TRBD2,TGCGCCAGCAGCTTGGGCCGACTAGCGGGGGGGCACACAGATACGCAGTATTTT,CASSLGRLAGGHTDTQYF
TRBV28,NA,TRBJ2-7,NA,TGTGCCAGCAGTTCGTCACAGGGACCCGCTAACGAGCAGTACTTC,CASSSSQGPANEQYF
TRBV5-6,few,TRBJ2-7,NA,TGTGCCAGCAGCTTCCTACAGGGTTCCTACGAGCAGTACTTC,CASSFLQGSYEQYF
TRBV9,NA,TRBJ2-1,TRBD1,TGTGCCAGCAGCGTAGAACAGGGGTCTTACAATGAGCAGTTCTTC,CASSVEQGSYNEQFF
TRBV2,few,TRBJ2-7,TRBD1,TGTGCCAGCATGGACAGGGGGGACTACGAGCAGTACTTC,CASMDRGDYEQYF
TRBV29-1,NA,TRBJ1-5,TRBD1,TGCAGCGTTGTGTTACAGGGGGCTGGACAGCCCCAGCATTTT,CSVVLQGAGQPQHF
TRBV19,NA,TRBJ2-1,NA,TGTGCCAGTACGCCCTCCTACGGCTCCTACAATGAGCAGTTCTTC,CASTPSYGSYNEQFF
TRBV5-4,NA,TRBJ2-7,TRBD1,TGTGCCAGCAGCTTCGGGACAGGGGACAACGAGCAGTACTTC,CASSFGTGDNEQYF
TRBV5-1,NA,TRBJ2-1,NA,TGCGCCAGCAGCTTGGCAGGGGTGGTCTCCTACAATGAGCAGTTCTTC,CASSLAGVVSYNEQFF